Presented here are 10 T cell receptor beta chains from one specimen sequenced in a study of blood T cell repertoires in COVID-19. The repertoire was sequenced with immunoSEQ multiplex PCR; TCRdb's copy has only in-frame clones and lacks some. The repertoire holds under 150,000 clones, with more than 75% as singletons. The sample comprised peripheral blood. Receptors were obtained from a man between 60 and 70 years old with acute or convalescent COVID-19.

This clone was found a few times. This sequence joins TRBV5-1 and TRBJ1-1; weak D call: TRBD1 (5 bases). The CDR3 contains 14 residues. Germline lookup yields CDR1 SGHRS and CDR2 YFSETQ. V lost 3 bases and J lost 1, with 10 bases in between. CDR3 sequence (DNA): TGCGCCAGCAGCTCGGACATCCAGAACACTGAAGCTTTCTTT. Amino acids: CASSSDIQNTEAFF.

The CDR3 DNA reads as TGTGCCAGCAGCAAAGGGACAGTCTACTCTGGGGCCAACGTCCTGACTTTC. Its translation: CASSKGTVYSGANVLTF. This rearrangement joins TRBV5-4 to TRBJ2-6, with TRBD1 matching over 7 bases. Germline trimming cut 4 bases from V and 0 bases from J; bases unmatched to any gene: 7. Germline CDR1 reads SGHNT; CDR2 reads YYREEE (reference sequence). CDR3 length: 17 amino acids. Variable domain in full (rest from reference TRBV5-4 and TRBJ2-6): ETGVTQSPTHLIKTRGQQVTLRCSSQSGHNTVSWYQQALGQGPQFIFQYYREEENGRGNFPPRFSGLQFPNYSSELNVNALELDDSALYLCASSKGTVYSGANVLTFGAGSRLTVL.

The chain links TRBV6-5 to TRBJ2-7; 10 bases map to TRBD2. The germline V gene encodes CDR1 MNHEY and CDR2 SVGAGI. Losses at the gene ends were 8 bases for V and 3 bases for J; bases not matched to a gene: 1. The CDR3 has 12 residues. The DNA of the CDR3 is TGTGCCAGCCGGACTAGCGGCTACGAGCAGTACTTC. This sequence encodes CASRTSGYEQYF.

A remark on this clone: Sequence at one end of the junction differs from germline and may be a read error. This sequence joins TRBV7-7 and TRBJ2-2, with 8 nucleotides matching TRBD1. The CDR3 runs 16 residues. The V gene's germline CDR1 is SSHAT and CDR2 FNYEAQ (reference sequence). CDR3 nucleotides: TGTGCTAGCAGCTTACCTACAGGGGGAGGCGCCGGGGAGCTGTTTTTT. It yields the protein CASSLPTGGGAGELFF.

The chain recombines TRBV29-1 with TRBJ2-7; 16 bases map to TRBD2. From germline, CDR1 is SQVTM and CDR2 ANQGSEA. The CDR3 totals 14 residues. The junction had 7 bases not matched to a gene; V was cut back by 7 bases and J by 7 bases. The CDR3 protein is CSAGTSGRAHEQYF. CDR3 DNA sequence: TGCAGCGCAGGGACTAGCGGGAGGGCCCATGAGCAGTACTTC.

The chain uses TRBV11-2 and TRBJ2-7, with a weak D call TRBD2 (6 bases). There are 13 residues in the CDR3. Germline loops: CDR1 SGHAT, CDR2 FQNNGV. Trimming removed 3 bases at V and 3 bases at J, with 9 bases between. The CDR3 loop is CASSFRRDYEQYF. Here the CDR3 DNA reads TGTGCCAGCAGCTTTCGGCGGGACTACGAGCAGTACTTC.

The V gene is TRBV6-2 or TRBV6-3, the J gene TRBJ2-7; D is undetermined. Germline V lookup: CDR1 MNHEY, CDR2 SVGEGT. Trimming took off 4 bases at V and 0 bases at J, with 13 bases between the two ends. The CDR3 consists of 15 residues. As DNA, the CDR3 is TGTGCCAGCAGTTCGGTAGCTGTACTCTCCTACGAGCAGTACTTC. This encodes CASSSVAVLSYEQYF.

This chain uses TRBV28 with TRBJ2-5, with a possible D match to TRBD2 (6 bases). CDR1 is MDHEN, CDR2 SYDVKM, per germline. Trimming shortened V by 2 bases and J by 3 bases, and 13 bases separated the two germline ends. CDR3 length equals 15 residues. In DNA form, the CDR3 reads TGTGCCAGCAGTTTAGTTGGGGGAGGAGAAGAGACCCAGTACTTC. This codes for CASSLVGGGEETQYF. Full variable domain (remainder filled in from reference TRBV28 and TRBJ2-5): DVKVTQSSRYLVKRTGEKVFLECVQDMDHENMFWYRQDPGLGLRLIYFSYDVKMKEKGDIPEGYSVSREKKERFSLILESASTNQTSMYLCASSLVGGGEETQYFGPGTRLLVL.

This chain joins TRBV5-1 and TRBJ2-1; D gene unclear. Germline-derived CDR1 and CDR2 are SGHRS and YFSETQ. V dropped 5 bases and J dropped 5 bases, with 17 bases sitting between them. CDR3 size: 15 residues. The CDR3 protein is CASSPRPSADNEQFF. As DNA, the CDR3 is TGCGCCAGCAGTCCAAGACCTAGTGCCGACAATGAGCAGTTCTTC.

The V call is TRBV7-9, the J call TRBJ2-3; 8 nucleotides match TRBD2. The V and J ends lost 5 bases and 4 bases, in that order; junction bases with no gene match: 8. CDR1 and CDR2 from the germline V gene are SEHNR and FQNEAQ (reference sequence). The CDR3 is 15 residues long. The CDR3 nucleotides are TGTGCCAGCAGCCCCTCGGGAGGGCCTTCAGATACGCAGTATTTT. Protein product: CASSPSGGPSDTQYF.